Each of the 29 T cell receptor beta chains below was sequenced from the same sample in a study of shared clonotypes between healthy human individuals. Measured with immunoSEQ multiplex PCR; TCRdb has only the in-frame clones, and not every one. Altogether over 850,000 clones are present, 78% being singletons, with the ten largest covering more than 0.45%. The sequenced sample consisted of memory CD4+ T cells from PBMCs. The subset here: CD45RA-negative fraction. Every receptor here comes from a man between 18 and 29 years old in good health. Some clones in this sample may be carry-over from other donors' samples.

This clone has more than one count but fewer than ten. This chain connects TRBV15 to TRBJ2-2; the D is unclear. Deletions cut 1 base from V and 8 bases from J, with 5 bases between. CDR3 length: 12 residues. Per germline, CDR1 LNHNV and CDR2 YYDKDF (reference sequence). The CDR3 DNA sequence: TGTGCCACCAGCAGAGGTGGGGGGGAGCTGTTTTTT. Residues: CATSRGGGELFF.

This clone was counted a few times. This chain links TRBV21-1 with TRBJ1-5; no DNA check was done on the table's D call, TRBD1. TRBV21-1 is designated a pseudogene. The CDR3 extends over 16 amino acids. Here the CDR3 reads CASSTHRAGNNQPQHF. The CDR3 nucleotides are TGTGCCAGCAGCACCCACCGGGCAGGGAACAATCAGCCCCAGCATTTT.

This rearrangement joins TRBV6-1 to TRBJ2-7; no clear D. Trimming shortened V by 4 bases and J by 2 bases, and 9 bases separated the two germline ends. The CDR3 spans 13 residues. Germline CDR1 and CDR2: MNHNS and SASEGT. The DNA for the CDR3 is TGTGCCAGCAGTGTAGGCAGTCCCTACGAGCAGTACTTC. Its translation is CASSVGSPYEQYF.

This clone has only a few counts. The J gene is TRBJ1-5, the V gene TRBV6-1, with TRBD1 as a possible D gene (5 bases). Trimming shortened V by 4 bases and J by 6 bases, and 13 bases separated the two germline ends. Germline V gives CDR1 MNHNS, CDR2 SASEGT. The CDR3 is 14 amino acids. The CDR3 DNA follows: TGTGCCAGCAGTGCGCGGGGGTTGCTTCAGCCCCAGCATTTT. This encodes CASSARGLLQPQHF.

The table lists this clone with a few counts. The rearrangement joins TRBV30 to TRBJ2-3; D might be TRBD2 (6 bases). The germline CDR1 and CDR2 sequences are GTSNPN and SVGIG (reference sequence). Deletions cut 4 bases from V and 1 base from J, with 18 bases between. The CDR3 is 16 residues long. The CDR3 sequence: CAWTPIGGARTDTQYF. The DNA for the CDR3 is TGTGCCTGGACCCCAATCGGGGGAGCCCGCACAGATACGCAGTATTTT.

The chain uses TRBV10-3 and TRBJ1-4, with 7 bases lining up with TRBD1. The germline gives CDR1 ENHRY, CDR2 SYGVKD. The ends lost 6 bases at V and 5 bases at J; junction bases unmatched: 3. This CDR3 region has 13 residues. This CDR3 reads CAIRGQSNEKLFF. Written as DNA, the CDR3 is TGTGCCATCAGGGGACAGTCGAATGAAAAACTGTTTTTT.

The table lists this clone with a few counts. The gene calls are TRBV6-1 and TRBJ2-5; 8 positions match TRBD1. J gave up 7 bases and V 6 bases, and 13 bases lay outside the gene matches. Looked up from germline, CDR1 is MNHNS and CDR2 is SASEGT. The CDR3 has 15 amino acids. The CDR3 protein is CASRLRGQASGTQYF. The DNA for the CDR3 is TGTGCCAGCAGATTAAGGGGACAGGCTTCGGGGACCCAGTACTTC.

The chain is built from TRBV9 and TRBJ2-1, with no clear D. There are 13 residues in the CDR3. Germline CDR1 reads SGDLS; CDR2 reads YYNGEE. Trimming left V 0 bases short and J 9 bases short, with 10 bases between. For the CDR3, the DNA is TGTGCCAGCAGCGTAGTGGGTTATAGTGAGCAGTTCTTC. This gives the protein CASSVVGYSEQFF.

CDR3 DNA: TGTGCCAGCAGTGACCCATCCCGGGGGCTTGGCTACACCTTC. Residues: CASSDPSRGLGYTF. This rearrangement joins TRBV28 to TRBJ1-2; weak D call: TRBD1 (6 bases). The CDR3 has 14 amino acids. The germline V gene has CDR1 MDHEN and CDR2 SYDVKM. Trimming removed 5 bases at V and 7 bases at J, with 17 bases between.

V gene TRBV19 combines with J gene TRBJ2-1, with D perhaps TRBD2 (6 bases). V shed 1 base and J shed 4 bases, with 11 bases lying between them. Germline lookup yields CDR1 LNHDA and CDR2 SQIVND (reference sequence). CDR3 length: 15 amino acids. As DNA, the CDR3 is TGTGCCAGTAGTATAGCTGGCGGGGTTTACAATGAGCAGTTCTTC. Its translation is CASSIAGGVYNEQFF.

This chain connects TRBV5-8 to TRBJ1-5; 12 bases are a match to TRBD1. The CDR3 is 17 amino acids. V dropped 1 base and J dropped 7; count of bases not matched to a gene: 9. CDR1 is SGHTS and CDR2 is YDEGEE in the germline V gene. CDR3 coding DNA: TGTGCCAGCAGCTTGATTGTTGGGACAGGGGGCAGACAGCCCCAGCATTTT. Protein sequence: CASSLIVGTGGRQPQHF.

The CDR3 DNA sequence: TGTGCCAGCAGTCTGGGTGGCGGGGCTGGGGCCAACGTCCTGACTTTC. This codes for CASSLGGGAGANVLTF. The chain couples TRBV28 to TRBJ2-6; TRBD2 might be the D (6 bases). V dropped 5 bases and J dropped 2 bases, with 13 bases sitting between them. Germline CDR1 is MDHEN and CDR2 is SYDVKM. The CDR3 is made up of 16 amino acids.

The chain is built from TRBV11-2 and TRBJ2-1; a weak D match, TRBD2 (5 bases). Looked up from germline, CDR1 is SGHAT and CDR2 is FQNNGV. This CDR3 is 14 amino acids long. Trimming pared 4 bases from V and 9 bases from J, leaving 16 bases between. The CDR3 reads CASSSRPSSGEQFF. CDR3 DNA: TGTGCCAGCAGCTCACGCCCTAGCTCGGGTGAGCAGTTCTTC. The full variable domain, rest sourced from reference TRBV11-2 and TRBJ2-1, is EAGVAQSPRYKIIEKRQSVAFWCNPISGHATLYWYQQILGQGPKLLIQFQNNGVVDDSQLPKDRFSAERLKGVDSTLKIQPAKLEDSAVYLCASSSRPSSGEQFFGPGTRLTVL.

V usage is TRBV19 and J usage is TRBJ2-7, with D hard to call. In germline, CDR1 is LNHDA, CDR2 SQIVND (reference sequence). Trimming stripped 1 base from V and 0 bases from J, with 7 bases between. CDR3 length: 14 residues. The chain's CDR3 is CASSIGVSSYEQYF. CDR3 bases: TGTGCCAGTAGTATAGGGGTTAGCTCCTACGAGCAGTACTTC.

The gene calls are TRBV7-8 and TRBJ1-4, with a possible D match to TRBD1 (5 bases). V was clipped by 5 bases and J by 5 bases, with 9 bases between them. The CDR3 is made up of 13 amino acids. Germline CDR1 reads SGHVS; CDR2 reads FQNEAQ. The CDR3 coding sequence is TGTGCCAGCAGCCCACACAGGAATGAAAAACTGTTTTTT. It specifies CASSPHRNEKLFF.

This clone was counted a few times. The gene calls are TRBV4-1 and TRBJ2-7; D unresolved. Germline lookup yields CDR1 MGHRA and CDR2 YSYEKL. The CDR3 is 14 residues long. V shed 3 bases and J shed 1 base, with 10 bases lying between them. The CDR3 DNA sequence: TGCGCCAGCAGCCACCCCCAGAGATCCTACGAGCAGTACTTC. Translation: CASSHPQRSYEQYF.

Here the CDR3 reads CASSPRTSGSPNEQFF. CDR3 sequence (DNA): TGTGCCAGCAGCCCCCGGACTAGCGGGAGCCCCAATGAGCAGTTCTTC. The V and J genes are TRBV11-1 and TRBJ2-1; 13 bases align to TRBD2. The V segment lost 5 bases and the J segment 6 bases; nucleotides outside the gene matches: 7. The germline CDR1 and CDR2 sequences are SGHAT and FQDESV (reference sequence). This CDR3 is built from 16 residues.

Regarding this clone: At the DNA level, this CDR3 is encoded by other sequences in the same sample as well. Here the CDR3 DNA reads TGCAGCGTTGAGGACAGAAGCTACGAGCAGTACTTC. This codes for CSVEDRSYEQYF. This chain joins TRBV29-1 and TRBJ2-7; a possible D gene is TRBD1 (6 bases). Germline V lookup: CDR1 SQVTM, CDR2 ANQGSEA. This CDR3 is built from 12 residues. The germline V and J ends were trimmed by 3 bases and 3 bases, with 9 bases remaining between them.

The J gene is TRBJ2-4, the V gene TRBV2, with D possibly TRBD1 on 5 matching bases. The germline V gene has CDR1 SNHLY and CDR2 FYNNEI. The ends were cut back, 4 bases at V and 13 bases at J, with 11 bases in the middle. This CDR3 has 11 amino acids. CDR3 sequence: CASSVTGRQYF. The CDR3 coding sequence is TGTGCCAGCAGTGTTACAGGAAGGCAGTACTTC.

V gene TRBV7-2 combines with J gene TRBJ2-2; TRBD1 agrees at 7 bases. Unmatched junction bases numbered 4, after V lost 3 bases and J lost 0 bases. Germline assignment: CDR1 SGHTA and CDR2 FQGNSA. This CDR3 region has 16 residues. The CDR3: CASSFSGTANTGELFF. In nucleotides, the CDR3 is TGTGCCAGCAGCTTCTCTGGGACAGCGAACACCGGGGAGCTGTTTTTT.

This chain joins TRBV6-5 and TRBJ2-7; D call uncertain. Germline V lookup: CDR1 MNHEY, CDR2 SVGAGI. V gave up 0 bases and J gave up 7 bases, with 4 bases separating them. This CDR3 is 11 amino acids long. The CDR3 spells CASSYSTEQYF. The CDR3 region has the DNA TGTGCCAGCAGTTACTCGACTGAGCAGTACTTC.

The J gene is TRBJ1-4, the V gene TRBV18; TRBD1 agrees at 10 bases. After removal of 0 bases from V and 7 bases from J, the junction contained 11 bases not matched to a gene. Germline V gene data show CDR1 as KGHSH and CDR2 as LQKENI. The length of the CDR3 is 18 residues. The CDR3 sequence is CASSPPSGTGVDREKLFF. Written as DNA, the CDR3 is TGTGCCAGCTCACCACCGTCGGGGACAGGGGTTGATCGTGAAAAACTGTTTTTT.

The V gene is TRBV6-1, the J gene TRBJ2-7; TRBD1 or TRBD2 may be the D gene (5 bases each). Germline V lookup: CDR1 MNHNS, CDR2 SASEGT. The CDR3 spans 10 residues. The V gene lost 6 bases and the J gene lost 13 bases, with 13 bases spanning the gap. The CDR3 sequence: CASRGRISYF. Here the CDR3 DNA reads TGTGCCAGCAGGGGACGGATCTCCTACTTC.

The gene calls are TRBV30 and TRBJ2-5; 7 nucleotides match TRBD2. The CDR3 covers 17 residues. Per the germline V gene, CDR1 is GTSNPN and CDR2 is SVGIG (reference sequence). V dropped 2 bases and J dropped 5; count of bases not matched to a gene: 17. CDR3 nucleotide sequence: TGTGCCTGGAGTTTTGGGGGAGGGCGGGATATGGTGGAGACCCAGTACTTC. It is translated as CAWSFGGGRDMVETQYF.

The table lists this clone with a count of one. The genes are TRBV6-5 and TRBJ2-7; a weak D match, TRBD2 (5 bases). Germline V lookup: CDR1 MNHEY, CDR2 SVGAGI. V lost 6 bases and J lost 8, with 14 bases in between. The CDR3 covers 12 residues. CDR3 sequence reads: CASSPFEGKQYF. CDR3 in DNA: TGTGCCAGCAGCCCTTTCGAGGGAAAGCAGTACTTC.

The V and J genes are TRBV5-1 and TRBJ1-1; maybe TRBD1 (6 bases). The CDR3 contains 14 residues. V was pared by 4 bases and J by 3 bases, with 13 bases between. CDR1 SGHRS and CDR2 YFSETQ come from the germline V gene. DNA for the CDR3: TGCGCCAGCAGCCCACTAAGACAGGACACTGAAGCTTTCTTT. Protein product: CASSPLRQDTEAFF.

Details on this clone: Other DNA sequences in the same sample also yield this CDR3. The chain combines TRBV18 with TRBJ2-3, with D hard to call. V was shortened by 3 bases and J by 5 bases, with 3 bases between the two germline ends. Germline V CDR1 and CDR2: KGHSH, LQKENI. The CDR3 has 11 amino acids. The CDR3 region is CASSPEDTQYF. DNA of the CDR3: TGTGCCAGCTCACCGGAAGATACGCAGTATTTT. Supplemented by reference TRBV18 and TRBJ2-3, the full variable domain reads NAGVMQNPRHLVRRRGQEARLRCSPMKGHSHVYWYRQLPEEGLKFMVYLQKENIIDESGMPKERFSAEFPKEGPSILRIQQVVRGDSAAYFCASSPEDTQYFGPGTRLTVL.

About this clone: The junction departs from germline at one end; a sequencing error may be responsible. The genes are TRBV11-2 and TRBJ2-7; a possible D gene is TRBD2 (6 bases). CDR1 is SGHAT, CDR2 FQNNGV, per germline. This CDR3 region has 12 residues. The CDR3 bases are TGTGCCAGCAGCTTAAGTTGGAGGGGCTCGTTCTTC. This gives the protein CASSLSWRGSFF.

This rearrangement joins TRBV6-5 to TRBJ1-1; maybe TRBD1 (5 bases). The germline V gene has CDR1 MNHEY and CDR2 SVGAGI. Trimming removed 6 bases from V and 5 bases from J, with 10 bases in between. There are 12 residues in the CDR3. CDR3 sequence (DNA): TGTGCCAGCAGCACCAGACAGACTGAAGCTTTCTTT. Its translation: CASSTRQTEAFF.